The 23 T cell receptor beta chains below all came from one sample that was sequenced in a study of blood T cell repertoires in COVID-19. Clones were sequenced by immunoSEQ multiplex PCR, and TCRdb holds only the in-frame ones, with some missing. Of about 100,000 clones in the sample, approximately 87% were seen once. The specimen sequenced was peripheral blood. These receptors were collected from a human donor in a cohort sampled during active COVID-19.

This clone was counted a few times. The V gene is TRBV6-5, the J gene TRBJ1-4; 8 bases map to TRBD1. The V gene's germline CDR1 is MNHEY and CDR2 SVGAGI. V was clipped by 10 bases and J by 8 bases; unmatched bases: 9. The CDR3 consists of 13 residues. The CDR3 spells CATRGQGREKLFF. The CDR3 nucleotides are TGTGCCACCAGGGGGCAGGGAAGGGAAAAACTGTTTTTT.

Details on this clone: The same CDR3 is also encoded by other DNA sequences in this sample. This CDR3 reads CASSLALGTYYNEQFF. Written as DNA, the CDR3 is TGCGCCAGCAGCTTGGCCTTAGGGACTTACTACAATGAGCAGTTCTTC. V gene TRBV5-1 combines with J gene TRBJ2-1; maybe TRBD2 (6 bases). Germline V lookup: CDR1 SGHRS, CDR2 YFSETQ. This CDR3 has 16 amino acids. V was cut by 0 bases and J by 3 bases, with 13 bases left in between.

This rearrangement joins TRBV9 to TRBJ1-1, with D tentatively TRBD1 (6 bases). V lost 3 bases and J lost 2, with 14 bases in between. CDR3 length: 15 amino acids. Germline V lookup: CDR1 SGDLS, CDR2 YYNGEE. The CDR3 loop is CASSEGVTVNTEAFF. The CDR3 DNA sequence: TGTGCCAGCAGCGAGGGGGTGACAGTCAACACTGAAGCTTTCTTT.

This rearrangement joins TRBV3-1 (or the pseudogene TRBV3-2) to TRBJ1-5, with 8 positions matching TRBD1. The V and J ends lost 4 bases and 6 bases, in that order; junction bases with no gene match: 11. The CDR3 spans 16 residues. The germline V gene encodes CDR1 LGHDT and CDR2 YNNKEL (reference sequence). In DNA form, the CDR3 reads TGTGCCAGCAGCCCCCATCGGACAGGGAGTCTTCAGCCCCAGCATTTT. Translating it yields CASSPHRTGSLQPQHF.

The V and J genes are TRBV15 and TRBJ1-4; D is unresolved. From germline, CDR1 is LNHNV and CDR2 YYDKDF (reference sequence). Trimming removed 1 base from V and 0 bases from J, with 6 bases in between. The CDR3 sequence is 15 residues long. This CDR3 is CATSRGLATNEKLFF. CDR3 nucleotide sequence: TGTGCCACCAGCAGAGGTCTCGCAACTAATGAAAAACTGTTTTTT.

This clone appeared once. This chain links TRBV6-5 with TRBJ2-2, with 8 positions matching TRBD1. There are 13 residues in the CDR3. The ends lost 5 bases at V and 6 bases at J; junction bases unmatched: 2. Germline CDR1 is MNHEY and CDR2 is SVGAGI. This CDR3 reads CASSRQGSGELFF. In nucleotides, the CDR3 is TGTGCCAGCAGTCGACAGGGGTCCGGGGAGCTGTTTTTT.

The rearrangement joins TRBV7-9 to TRBJ1-5, with D perhaps matching TRBD1 (6 bases). Germline V gene sequence: CDR1 SEHNR, CDR2 FQNEAQ (reference sequence). This CDR3 contains 16 residues. Trimming pared 7 bases from V and 3 bases from J, leaving 19 bases between. The CDR3 reads CASTKGGQGINQPQHF. CDR3 coding DNA: TGTGCCAGCACCAAGGGGGGGCAGGGAATCAATCAGCCCCAGCATTTT.

This clone was detected only a few times. V usage is TRBV6-6 and J usage is TRBJ1-5; 7 positions agree with TRBD1. CDR1 is MNHNY, CDR2 SVGAGI, per germline (reference sequence). CDR3 size: 15 residues. V lost 7 bases, J lost 0 bases, and 6 bases stayed unmatched. Here the CDR3 DNA reads TGTGCCAGCAACCTACAGGGGTATAGCAATCAGCCCCAGCATTTT. Protein product: CASNLQGYSNQPQHF.

This chain's CDR3 is CASSQMILAGGVFADTQYF. In DNA form, the CDR3 reads TGTGCCAGCAGCCAAATGATTCTAGCGGGGGGTGTTTTCGCAGATACGCAGTATTTT. This chain links TRBV3-1 (or the pseudogene TRBV3-2) with TRBJ2-3; 11 nucleotides match TRBD2. The CDR3 contains 19 residues. Germline V lookup: CDR1 LGHDT, CDR2 YNNKEL (reference sequence). With 2 bases clipped from V and 4 bases from J, the junction kept 14 bases outside the gene matches.

The rearrangement uses TRBV5-1 and TRBJ1-1, with 7 bases that match TRBD1. Germline CDR1 reads SGHRS; CDR2 reads YFSETQ. The CDR3 contains 13 residues. Losses at the gene ends were 3 bases for V and 6 bases for J; bases not matched to a gene: 5. CDR3 amino acids: CASSSTGFAEAFF. CDR3 DNA: TGCGCCAGCAGCTCGACAGGGTTCGCTGAAGCTTTCTTT.

The J gene is TRBJ1-5, the V gene TRBV19, with TRBD1 as a possible D gene (6 bases). The CDR3 is 15 amino acids. Germline CDR1 LNHDA, CDR2 SQIVND (reference sequence). This CDR3 reads CASRGRQDRNQPQHF. The CDR3 nucleotides read TGTGCTTCCCGGGGCCGACAGGACCGCAATCAGCCCCAGCATTTT.

J is TRBJ1-4 and V is TRBV28, with 8 bases matching TRBD1. Germline CDR1 and CDR2: MDHEN and SYDVKM. V shed 6 bases, J shed 8 bases, and the junction held 8 bases outside the gene matches. CDR3 length equals 14 residues. The CDR3 DNA is TGTGCCAGCAGAACCGGGACAGGAGGCGAAAAACTGTTTTTT. It specifies CASRTGTGGEKLFF.

This chain uses TRBV27 with TRBJ2-7; TRBD1 might be the D (5 bases). CDR3 length: 13 residues. Trimming cost V 3 bases and J 3 bases, with 9 bases left between them. The V gene's germline CDR1 is MNHEY and CDR2 SMNVEV (reference sequence). The CDR3 protein is CASSLGPRYEQYF. The CDR3 DNA reads TGTGCCAGCAGTTTGGGGCCGCGCTACGAGCAGTACTTC.

This chain uses TRBV6-5 with TRBJ1-5, with D unclear. Trimming took 3 bases from V and 0 from J, leaving 9 bases between them. CDR3 size: 15 residues. Germline V CDR1 and CDR2: MNHEY, SVGAGI. Written as DNA, the CDR3 is TGTGCCAGCAGTTATGACAAATATAGCAATCAGCCCCAGCATTTT. Its protein is CASSYDKYSNQPQHF.

The rearrangement links TRBV7-9 to TRBJ2-1; D gene unclear. CDR3 length: 15 residues. CDR1 is SEHNR, CDR2 FQNEAQ, per germline (reference sequence). Trimming took off 2 bases at V and 5 bases at J, with 13 bases between the two ends. The CDR3 loop reads CASSLKQRINNEQFF. As DNA, the CDR3 is TGTGCCAGCAGCTTAAAACAGAGAATCAACAATGAGCAGTTCTTC.

J is TRBJ1-1 and V is TRBV5-1, with D hard to call. The length of the CDR3 is 12 residues. Germline-derived CDR1 and CDR2 are SGHRS and YFSETQ. V gave up 6 bases and J gave up 1 base, with 7 bases separating them. In DNA, the CDR3 is TGCGCCAGCATGAACAGGAACACTGAAGCTTTCTTT. Translation: CASMNRNTEAFF.

V usage is TRBV5-5 and J usage is TRBJ2-1, with 10 bases matching TRBD2. The germline V gene encodes CDR1 SGHKS and CDR2 YYEKEE (reference sequence). Losses at the gene ends were 3 bases for V and 4 bases for J; bases not matched to a gene: 7. This CDR3 has 16 amino acids. Here the CDR3 reads CASSSPGLAAYNEQFF. CDR3 sequence (DNA): TGTGCCAGCAGCTCTCCCGGACTAGCGGCATACAATGAGCAGTTCTTC.

The chain uses TRBV11-2 and TRBJ1-1; D is undetermined. The germline gives CDR1 SGHAT, CDR2 FQNNGV. The CDR3 has 12 amino acids. V lost 6 bases to trimming and J lost 6 bases, with 11 bases between them. DNA for the CDR3: TGTGCCAGCAGGCACACCACATCTGAAGCTTTCTTT. As protein: CASRHTTSEAFF.

The chain recombines TRBV9 with TRBJ2-1; D may be TRBD1 (5 bases). The V and J ends lost 0 bases and 12 bases respectively, with 7 bases between them. The CDR3 consists of 11 residues. The germline gives CDR1 SGDLS, CDR2 YYNGEE. DNA of the CDR3: TGTGCCAGCAGCGTAGGGGGCCTGCAGTTCTTC. As protein: CASSVGGLQFF.

This sequence joins TRBV27 and TRBJ1-1; 7 bases agree with TRBD1. Germline-derived CDR1 and CDR2 are MNHEY and SMNVEV (reference sequence). The CDR3 totals 14 residues. The J segment lost 1 base and the V segment lost 5 bases, leaving 4 bases of the junction unmatched. CDR3 region: CASSPRTGNTEAFF. CDR3 sequence (DNA): TGTGCCAGCAGTCCCCGGACAGGGAACACTGAAGCTTTCTTT.

The rearrangement joins TRBV7-9 to TRBJ2-3; TRBD2 might be the D (7 bases). The CDR3 spans 15 residues. Per the germline V gene, CDR1 is SEHNR and CDR2 is FQNEAQ (reference sequence). Trimming shortened V by 4 bases and J by 3 bases, and 14 bases separated the two germline ends. Here the CDR3 reads CASSSEGGRTDTQYF. In DNA, the CDR3 is TGTGCCAGCAGCTCCGAGGGGGGGCGGACAGATACGCAGTATTTT.

This clone was recorded only once. The chain links TRBV11-2 to TRBJ2-2; possibly TRBD1 for D (5 bases). Trimming pared 3 bases from V and 1 base from J, leaving 12 bases between. Germline V gene lookup returns CDR1 SGHAT and CDR2 FQNNGV. The CDR3 loop spans 16 amino acids. CDR3 loop: CASSFYVQVNTGELFF. The CDR3 region has the DNA TGTGCCAGCAGCTTTTACGTACAGGTGAACACCGGGGAGCTGTTTTTT.

This clone was detected only a few times. The rearrangement links TRBV5-8 to TRBJ1-5; the D gene is possibly TRBD1 (5 bases). Germline V gene lookup returns CDR1 SGHTS and CDR2 YDEGEE. The CDR3 loop spans 15 amino acids. Trimming shortened V by 1 base and J by 4 bases, and 12 bases separated the two germline ends. Here the CDR3 DNA reads TGTGCCAGCAGCTTGATCCAGGGTGCGAATCAGCCCCAGCATTTT. As protein: CASSLIQGANQPQHF.